These T cell receptor beta chains were read from a single sample in a study of T cell responses to AZD1222 COVID-19 vaccine. TCRdb's copy holds only in-frame clones and misses some; the assay was immunoSEQ multiplex PCR. The data contain about 130,000 clones, over 75% of them singletons. The source was peripheral blood, collected on day 0 of AZD1222 vaccination. Source of these receptors: an adult in good health. The CDR3 runs from the conserved cysteine through the conserved F or W. The D gene is left open where the match is weak. The size field is filled for only some rows; it gives once, few, many or a size class.

NA | TRBJ1-3 | TRBV30 | NA | CAWSVGTSGNTIYF | TGTGCCTGGAGTGTTGGGACATCTGGAAACACCATATATTTT
NA | TRBJ2-2 | TRBV25-1 | once | CASSESRGDTGELFF | TGTGCCAGCAGTGAGTCGCGGGGCGACACCGGGGAGCTGTTTTTT
TRBD1 | TRBJ2-1 | TRBV10-1 | NA | CASRAGTGINEQFF | TGCGCCAGCAGAGCCGGGACAGGGATCAATGAGCAGTTCTTC
NA | TRBJ2-7 | TRBV6-6 | NA | CASSLVDEQYF | TGTGCCAGCAGCCTGGTCGACGAGCAGTACTTC
TRBD1 | TRBJ1-2 | TRBV19 | NA | CASSSRDREGGYTF | TGTGCCAGTAGTTCCCGGGACAGGGAGGGAGGCTACACCTTC
NA | TRBJ1-5 | TRBV19 | NA | CASRETGGNQPQHF | TGTGCCAGTAGGGAGACAGGAGGGAATCAGCCCCAGCATTTT
TRBD2 | TRBJ2-3 | TRBV28 | NA | CASSLRRHSGPSTDTQYF | TGTGCCAGCAGTTTACGACGGCATAGCGGGCCTAGCACAGATACGCAGTATTTT
NA | TRBJ2-5 | TRBV3-1/TRBV3-2 | NA | CASGSGETQYF | TGTGCCAGCGGCAGCGGAGAGACCCAGTACTTC
NA | TRBJ1-2 | TRBV7-2 | few | CASSLGRDYGYTF | TGTGCCAGCAGCTTAGGGCGGGACTATGGCTACACCTTC
NA | TRBJ2-3 | TRBV5-4 | NA | CASSSGGLSTDTQYF | TGTGCCAGCAGCTCGGGGGGCCTGAGCACAGATACGCAGTATTTT